The sequence of this TCR beta chain was determined in a study of T cell responses to AZD1222 COVID-19 vaccine. Notes on the study in general: Reportedly, nearly half the spike-specific TCRs target unmutated variant regions.

V was clipped by 7 bases and J by 6 bases; unmatched bases: 4. CDR1 is LGHDT, CDR2 YNNKEL, per germline (reference sequence). The length of the CDR3 is 12 residues. This table comes from immunoSEQ multiplex PCR, and its TCRdb copy is limited to in-frame clones, with some not included. This sample has roughly 110,000 clones, with under 95% found just once. The sample holds one count of this clone. Its target is not known. The chain is built from TRBV3-1 (or the pseudogene TRBV3-2) and TRBJ2-7; 9 nucleotides agree with TRBD2. This sample comprised peripheral blood, obtained 28 days after the second AZD1222 dose. The receptor comes from an adult who received the AZD1222 COVID-19 vaccine. The CDR3 coding sequence is TGTGCCAGCAAACAAGCGGGGGGCGAGCAGTACTTC. This gives the protein CASKQAGGEQYF.